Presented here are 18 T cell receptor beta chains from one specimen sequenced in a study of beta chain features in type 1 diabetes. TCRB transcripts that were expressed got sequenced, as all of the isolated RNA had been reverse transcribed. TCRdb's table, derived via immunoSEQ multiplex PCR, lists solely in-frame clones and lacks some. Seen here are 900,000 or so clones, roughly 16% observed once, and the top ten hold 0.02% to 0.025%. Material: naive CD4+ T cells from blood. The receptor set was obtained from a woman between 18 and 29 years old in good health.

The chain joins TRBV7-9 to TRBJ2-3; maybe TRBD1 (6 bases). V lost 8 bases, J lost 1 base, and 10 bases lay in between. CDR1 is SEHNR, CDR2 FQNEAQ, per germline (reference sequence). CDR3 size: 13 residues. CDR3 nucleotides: TGTGCCAGCGCTGGGGGCCGCACAGATACGCAGTATTTT. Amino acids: CASAGGRTDTQYF.

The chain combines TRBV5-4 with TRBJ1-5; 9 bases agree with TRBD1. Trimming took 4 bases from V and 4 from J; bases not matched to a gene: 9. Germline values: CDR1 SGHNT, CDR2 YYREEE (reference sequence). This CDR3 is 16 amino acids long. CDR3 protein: CASSIDPGTGNQPQHF. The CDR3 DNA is TGTGCCAGCAGCATAGACCCCGGGACAGGGAATCAGCCCCAGCATTTT.

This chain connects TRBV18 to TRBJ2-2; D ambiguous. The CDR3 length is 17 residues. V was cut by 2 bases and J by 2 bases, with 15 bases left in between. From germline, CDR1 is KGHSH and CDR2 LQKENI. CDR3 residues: CASSPFSGATNTGELFF. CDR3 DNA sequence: TGTGCCAGCTCACCATTCTCGGGCGCTACAAACACCGGGGAGCTGTTTTTT.

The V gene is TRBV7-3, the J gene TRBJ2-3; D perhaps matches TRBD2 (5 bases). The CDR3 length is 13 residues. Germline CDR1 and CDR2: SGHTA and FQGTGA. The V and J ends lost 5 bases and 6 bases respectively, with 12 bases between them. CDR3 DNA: TGTGCCAGCAGCACAACACCGGGGGATACGCAGTATTTT. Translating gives CASSTTPGDTQYF. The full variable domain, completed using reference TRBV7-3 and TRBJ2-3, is GAGVSQTPSNKVTEKGKYVELRCDPISGHTALYWYRQSLGQGPEFLIYFQGTGAADDSGLPNDRFFAVRPEGSVSTLKIQRTERGDSAVYLCASSTTPGDTQYFGPGTRLTVL.

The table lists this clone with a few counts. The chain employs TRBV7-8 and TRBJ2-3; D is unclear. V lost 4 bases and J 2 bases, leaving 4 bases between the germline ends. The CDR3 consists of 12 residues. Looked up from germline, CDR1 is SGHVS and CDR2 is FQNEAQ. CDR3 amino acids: CASSSYTDTQYF. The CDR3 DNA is TGTGCCAGCAGCTCTTACACAGATACGCAGTATTTT.

The CDR3 spells CASSFSQSNYGYTF. The CDR3 coding sequence is TGTGCCAGCAGCTTCTCCCAGTCTAACTATGGCTACACCTTC. The chain links TRBV7-2 to TRBJ1-2, with D unclear. V dropped 3 bases and J dropped 0 bases, with 8 bases sitting between them. The germline V gene has CDR1 SGHTA and CDR2 FQGNSA. The CDR3 spans 14 residues.

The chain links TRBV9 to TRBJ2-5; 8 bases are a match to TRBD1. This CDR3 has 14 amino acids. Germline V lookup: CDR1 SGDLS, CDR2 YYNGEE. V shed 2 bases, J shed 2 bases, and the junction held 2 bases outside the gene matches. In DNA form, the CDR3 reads TGTGCCAGCAGCGTGACAGGGGCTCAAGAGACCCAGTACTTC. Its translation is CASSVTGAQETQYF.

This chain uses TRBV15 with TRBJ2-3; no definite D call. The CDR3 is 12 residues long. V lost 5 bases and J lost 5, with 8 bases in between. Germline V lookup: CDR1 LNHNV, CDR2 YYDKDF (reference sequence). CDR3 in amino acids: CATSSRLDTQYF. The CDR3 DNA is TGTGCCACCAGCTCCCGATTAGATACGCAGTATTTT. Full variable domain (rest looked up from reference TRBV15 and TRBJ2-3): DAMVIQNPRYQVTQFGKPVTLSCSQTLNHNVMYWYQQKSSQAPKLLFHYYDKDFNNEADTPDNFQSRRPNTSFCFLDIRSPGLGDTAMYLCATSSRLDTQYFGPGTRLTVL.

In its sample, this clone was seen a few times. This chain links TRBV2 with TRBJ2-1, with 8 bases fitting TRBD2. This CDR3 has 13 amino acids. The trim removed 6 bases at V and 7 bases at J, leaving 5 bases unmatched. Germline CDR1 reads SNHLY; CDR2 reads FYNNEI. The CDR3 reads CASRGLGRNEQFF. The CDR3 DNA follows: TGTGCCAGCAGGGGACTAGGGAGGAATGAGCAGTTCTTC.

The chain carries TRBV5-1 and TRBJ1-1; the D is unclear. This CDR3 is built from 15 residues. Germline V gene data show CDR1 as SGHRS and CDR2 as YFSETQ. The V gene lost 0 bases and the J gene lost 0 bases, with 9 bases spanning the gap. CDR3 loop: CASSLVSGMNTEAFF. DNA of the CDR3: TGCGCCAGCAGCTTGGTTTCAGGCATGAACACTGAAGCTTTCTTT.

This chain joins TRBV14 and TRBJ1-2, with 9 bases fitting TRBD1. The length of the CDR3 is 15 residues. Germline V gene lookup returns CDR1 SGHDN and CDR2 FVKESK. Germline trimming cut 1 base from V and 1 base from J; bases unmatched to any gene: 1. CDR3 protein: CASSQGTGVNYGYTF. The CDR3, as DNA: TGTGCCAGCAGCCAAGGGACAGGGGTTAACTATGGCTACACCTTC.

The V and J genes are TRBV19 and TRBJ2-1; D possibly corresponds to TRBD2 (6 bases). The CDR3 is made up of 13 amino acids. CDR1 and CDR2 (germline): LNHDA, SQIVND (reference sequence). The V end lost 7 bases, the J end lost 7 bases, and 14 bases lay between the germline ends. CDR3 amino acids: CASKLLGGNEQFF. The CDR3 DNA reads TGTGCCAGTAAGCTTCTAGGAGGGAATGAGCAGTTCTTC.

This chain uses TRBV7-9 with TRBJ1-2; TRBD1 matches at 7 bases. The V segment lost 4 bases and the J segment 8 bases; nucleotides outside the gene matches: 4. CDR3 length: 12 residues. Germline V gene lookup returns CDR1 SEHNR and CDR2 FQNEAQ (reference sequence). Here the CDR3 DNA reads TGTGCCAGCAGCTCCCAGGGGGAGGGCTACACCTTC. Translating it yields CASSSQGEGYTF.

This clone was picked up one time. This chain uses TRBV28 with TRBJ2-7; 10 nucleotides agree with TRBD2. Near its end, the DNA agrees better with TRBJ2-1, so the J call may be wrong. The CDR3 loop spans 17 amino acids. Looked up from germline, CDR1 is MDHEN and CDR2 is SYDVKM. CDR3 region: CASSLPRLAGSYNEQFF. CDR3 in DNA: TGTGCCAGCAGTTTACCTAGACTAGCGGGCTCCTACAATGAGCAGTTCTTC.

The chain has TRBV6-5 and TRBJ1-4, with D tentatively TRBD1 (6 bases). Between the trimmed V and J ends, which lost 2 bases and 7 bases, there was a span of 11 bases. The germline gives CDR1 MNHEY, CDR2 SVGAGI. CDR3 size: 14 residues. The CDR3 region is CASSYQGIGEKLFF. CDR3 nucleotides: TGTGCCAGCAGTTACCAGGGGATCGGTGAAAAACTGTTTTTT.

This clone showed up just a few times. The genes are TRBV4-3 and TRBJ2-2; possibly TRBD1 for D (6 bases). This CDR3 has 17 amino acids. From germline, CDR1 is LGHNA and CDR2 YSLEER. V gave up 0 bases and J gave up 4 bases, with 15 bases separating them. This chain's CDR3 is CASSQDEAGAATGELFF. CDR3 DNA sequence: TGCGCCAGCAGCCAAGATGAGGCAGGGGCCGCCACCGGGGAGCTGTTTTTT.

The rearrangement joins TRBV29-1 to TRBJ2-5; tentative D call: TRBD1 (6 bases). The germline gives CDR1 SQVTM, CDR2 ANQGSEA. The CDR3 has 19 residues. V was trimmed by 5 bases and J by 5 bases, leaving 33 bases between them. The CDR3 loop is CSVPADINRERSGRETQYF. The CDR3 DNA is TGCAGCGTTCCCGCGGATATCAACAGGGAGCGGTCGGGACGGGAGACCCAGTACTTC. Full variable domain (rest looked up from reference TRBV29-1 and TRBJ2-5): SAVISQKPSRDICQRGTSLTIQCQVDSQVTMMFWYRQQPGQSLTLIATANQGSEATYESGFVIDKFPISRPNLTFSTLTVSNMSPEDSSIYLCSVPADINRERSGRETQYFGPGTRLLVL.

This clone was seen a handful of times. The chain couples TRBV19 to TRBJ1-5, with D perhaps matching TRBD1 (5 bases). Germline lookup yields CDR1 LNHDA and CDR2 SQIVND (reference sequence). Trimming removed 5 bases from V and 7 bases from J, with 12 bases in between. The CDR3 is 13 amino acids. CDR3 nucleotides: TGTGCCAGTAGTCCGGGGGTTGGGCAGCCCCAGCATTTT. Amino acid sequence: CASSPGVGQPQHF.